The 27 T cell receptor beta chains presented below share a single source sample, sequenced in a study of OX40 agonist ivuxolimab in advanced cancers. TCRdb's table, derived via immunoSEQ multiplex PCR, lists solely in-frame clones and lacks some. Here the sample spans 50,000 or so clones, 80% to 90% being singletons. The sample consisted of CD4+ or CD8+ T cells sorted from blood, taken in a trial of the OX40 agonist ivuxolimab. The source is an adult with an advanced solid tumor such as melanoma, head and neck, liver or kidney cancer.

CDR3 sequence: CASHEGADNSPLHF. Here the CDR3 DNA reads TGCGCCTCACACGAGGGGGCGGATAATTCACCCCTCCACTTT. The chain employs TRBV5-1 and TRBJ1-6, with 7 nucleotides matching TRBD1. CDR3 length: 14 residues. Germline CDR1 reads SGHRS; CDR2 reads YFSETQ. The V segment lost 10 bases and the J segment 5 bases; nucleotides outside the gene matches: 9.

V usage is TRBV19 and J usage is TRBJ2-1, with a weak D call TRBD2 (5 bases). V shed 1 base and J shed 7 bases, with 14 bases lying between them. Germline CDR1 and CDR2: LNHDA and SQIVND (reference sequence). CDR3 length: 15 residues. The CDR3 DNA follows: TGTGCCAGTAGTATAGCCATAACTAGGCGGAATGAGCAGTTCTTC. Amino acids: CASSIAITRRNEQFF.

This chain uses TRBV5-6 with TRBJ2-7; D not resolved. Trimming cost V 3 bases and J 1 base, with 5 bases left between them. This CDR3 region has 12 residues. The germline CDR1 and CDR2 sequences are SGHDT and YYEEEE. CDR3 sequence: CASSWASYEQYF. CDR3 nucleotide sequence: TGTGCCAGCAGCTGGGCGTCCTACGAGCAGTACTTC.

J is TRBJ1-6 and V is TRBV10-1; TRBD1 matches 8 bases. From germline, CDR1 is WNHNN and CDR2 SYGVQD (reference sequence). CDR3 length: 18 amino acids. Unmatched junction bases numbered 9, after V lost 2 bases and J lost 3 bases. The CDR3 coding sequence is TGCGCCAGCAGTGAGCCAAGGGACAGGCAAAACTATAATTCACCCCTCCACTTT. It yields the protein CASSEPRDRQNYNSPLHF.

The J gene is TRBJ2-3, the V gene TRBV18; D perhaps matches TRBD2 (6 bases). Germline CDR1 KGHSH, CDR2 LQKENI. Trimming took off 3 bases at V and 6 bases at J, with 13 bases between the two ends. This CDR3 contains 14 residues. The CDR3 DNA reads as TGTGCCAGCTCACCGACCCCTGGGAGGGATACGCAGTATTTT. It translates to CASSPTPGRDTQYF.

In DNA form, the CDR3 reads TGTGCCAGCAGCCCGCAGACAGGGGGCGGTGGCTACACCTTC. This encodes CASSPQTGGGGYTF. The chain is built from TRBV9 and TRBJ1-2; 10 positions agree with TRBD1. The ends lost 4 bases at V and 7 bases at J; junction bases unmatched: 7. The CDR3 length is 14 residues. In germline, CDR1 is SGDLS, CDR2 YYNGEE. The entire variable domain, with the rest obtained from reference TRBV9 and TRBJ1-2, is as follows: DSGVTQTPKHLITATGQRVTLRCSPRSGDLSVYWYQQSLDQGLQFLIQYYNGEERAKGNILERFSAQQFPDLHSELNLSSLELGDSALYFCASSPQTGGGGYTFGSGTRLTVV.

The chain joins TRBV29-1 to TRBJ2-5, with TRBD1 as a possible D gene (6 bases). Deletions cut 8 bases from V and 3 bases from J, with 10 bases between. The CDR3 is made up of 11 amino acids. Germline V gene sequence: CDR1 SQVTM, CDR2 ANQGSEA. The CDR3, as DNA: TGCAGCTACGAGGGGGAAGAGACCCAGTACTTC. Encoded protein: CSYEGEETQYF.

This clone was observed a single time. The V call is TRBV5-1, the J call TRBJ1-1, with 9 bases matching TRBD1. CDR3 length: 14 residues. From germline, CDR1 is SGHRS and CDR2 YFSETQ. V lost 3 bases, J lost 5 bases, and 5 bases stayed unmatched. The CDR3 DNA follows: TGCGCCAGCAGCTACGGACAGGGGAGAACTGAAGCTTTCTTT. This gives the protein CASSYGQGRTEAFF.

This chain links TRBV7-8 with TRBJ2-7; D is unclear. The V end lost 1 base, the J end lost 3 bases, and 4 bases lay between the germline ends. The CDR3 is 12 amino acids. Germline lookup yields CDR1 SGHVS and CDR2 FQNEAQ. CDR3 sequence reads: CASSLDNYEQYF. The DNA of the CDR3 is TGTGCCAGCAGCTTAGACAACTACGAGCAGTACTTC.

The chain recombines TRBV19 with TRBJ2-7; TRBD2 matches at 11 bases. J was trimmed by 0 bases and V by 1 base; bases with no gene match: 2. The CDR3 length is 16 residues. Germline-derived CDR1 and CDR2 are LNHDA and SQIVND (reference sequence). CDR3 amino acids: CASSIGLAGNSYEQYF. In nucleotides, the CDR3 is TGTGCCAGTAGTATAGGACTAGCGGGGAACTCCTACGAGCAGTACTTC.

The chain employs TRBV7-6 and TRBJ1-3; a possible D gene is TRBD1 (5 bases). The V end was cut by 1 base, the J end by 3 bases, with 10 bases between. CDR3 length: 15 amino acids. Per germline, CDR1 SGHVS and CDR2 FNYEAQ. CDR3 in DNA: TGTGCCAGCAGCTTAGGTTTCCAGGGTGGAAACACCATATATTTT. This gives the protein CASSLGFQGGNTIYF.

The chain combines TRBV5-1 with TRBJ1-4; a weak D match, TRBD1 (5 bases). Germline assignment: CDR1 SGHRS and CDR2 YFSETQ. The germline V and J ends were trimmed by 0 bases and 6 bases, with 12 bases remaining between them. The CDR3 consists of 15 residues. CDR3 nucleotide sequence: TGCGCCAGCAGCTTGGCCGGGATCAGGGATGAAAAACTGTTTTTT. Translated, it gives CASSLAGIRDEKLFF.

This clone was detected only a few times. The chain uses TRBV5-1 and TRBJ2-7, with 8 bases matching TRBD1. CDR3 size: 14 residues. The V segment lost 0 bases and the J segment 1 base; nucleotides outside the gene matches: 0. Germline values: CDR1 SGHRS, CDR2 YFSETQ. CDR3 bases: TGCGCCAGCAGCTTGGGGGACAGGTCCTACGAGCAGTACTTC. As protein: CASSLGDRSYEQYF.

The chain couples TRBV5-4 to TRBJ2-2; D is uncertain. Trimming left V 0 bases short and J 1 base short, with 13 bases between. CDR1 is SGHNT, CDR2 YYREEE, per germline (reference sequence). This CDR3 is built from 17 residues. The CDR3 DNA is TGTGCCAGCAGCTTGGGAGGCCGAATTGGGAACACCGGGGAGCTGTTTTTT. Protein product: CASSLGGRIGNTGELFF.

The rearrangement joins TRBV12-5 to TRBJ2-7; unclear D gene. The CDR3 sequence is 14 residues long. Trimming pared 6 bases from V and 4 bases from J, leaving 16 bases between. CDR1 is LGHNT and CDR2 is FRNRAP in the germline V gene. The CDR3 sequence is CASGLSPNKYEQYF. In DNA form, the CDR3 reads TGTGCTAGTGGCCTATCCCCCAACAAATACGAGCAGTACTTC. Combining the CDR3 with reference TRBV12-5 and TRBJ2-7 gives the whole variable domain DARVTQTPRHKVTEMGQEVTMRCQPILGHNTVFWYRQTMMQGLELLAYFRNRAPLDDSGMPKDRFSAEMPDATLATLKIQPSEPRDSAVYFCASGLSPNKYEQYFGPGTRLTVT.

This clone was observed once. The chain has TRBV18 and TRBJ1-1; D gene uncertain. The CDR3 covers 12 residues. The germline V and J ends were trimmed by 4 bases and 0 bases, with 3 bases remaining between them. CDR1 is KGHSH, CDR2 LQKENI, per germline. CDR3 loop: CASSRMNTEAFF. CDR3 in DNA: TGTGCCAGCTCACGAATGAACACTGAAGCTTTCTTT.

The chain uses TRBV21-1 and TRBJ2-7; the table's TRBD1 call for D was not verified on the DNA. TRBV21-1 counts as a pseudogene. The CDR3 length is 14 residues. The CDR3 loop is CASNERQGFYEQYF. DNA for the CDR3: TGTGCCAGCAACGAAAGACAGGGGTTCTACGAGCAGTACTTC.

The chain couples TRBV5-1 to TRBJ2-7, with TRBD1 identical over 9 bases. The germline V gene has CDR1 SGHRS and CDR2 YFSETQ. The V and J ends lost 3 bases and 2 bases, in that order; junction bases with no gene match: 9. This CDR3 spans 16 amino acids. The CDR3 loop reads CASSWQPGQGTYEQYF. The CDR3 DNA reads TGCGCCAGCAGCTGGCAACCGGGACAGGGTACCTACGAGCAGTACTTC.

The chain is built from TRBV5-5 and TRBJ1-1; no definite D call. The V gene's germline CDR1 is SGHKS and CDR2 YYEKEE (reference sequence). This CDR3 contains 13 residues. Deletions cut 4 bases from V and 1 base from J, with 8 bases between. This chain's CDR3 is CASSQSRNTEAFF. In nucleotides, the CDR3 is TGTGCCAGCAGCCAAAGCCGGAACACTGAAGCTTTCTTT.

The J gene is TRBJ1-6, the V gene TRBV28; 7 bases are a match to TRBD1. Germline CDR1 and CDR2: MDHEN and SYDVKM. The CDR3 runs 15 residues. The trim removed 5 bases at V and 9 bases at J, leaving 10 bases unmatched. Here the CDR3 DNA reads TGTGCCAGCAGTCCCATGACAGGGAAGGGTTCACCCCTCCACTTT. This codes for CASSPMTGKGSPLHF.

This clone was detected only once. The J gene is TRBJ2-7, the V gene TRBV19; weak D call: TRBD2 (6 bases). CDR3 length: 15 residues. Germline V gene lookup returns CDR1 LNHDA and CDR2 SQIVND (reference sequence). V was clipped by 5 bases and J by 2 bases, with 16 bases between them. CDR3 nucleotides: TGTGCCAGTAGTTGGGGAGCGGGTGCGGCCTACGAGCAGTACTTC. Translated, it gives CASSWGAGAAYEQYF.

This chain links TRBV7-9 with TRBJ1-4, with D tentatively TRBD1 (6 bases). Trimming removed 2 bases at V and 3 bases at J, with 10 bases between. The CDR3 length is 15 residues. Germline CDR1 and CDR2: SEHNR and FQNEAQ (reference sequence). Written as DNA, the CDR3 is TGTGCCAGCAGCTTATCGACAGGCCCTAATGAAAAACTGTTTTTT. The encoded protein is CASSLSTGPNEKLFF.

Only one count was recorded for this clone. This chain connects TRBV7-2 to TRBJ2-1, with 11 bases lining up with TRBD2. Germline V gene sequence: CDR1 SGHTA, CDR2 FQGNSA. V lost 2 bases and J lost 7; bases outside the gene matches: 13. The CDR3 contains 18 residues. CDR3 sequence: CASSLRLAGGVGYNEQFF. In nucleotides, the CDR3 is TGTGCCAGCAGCTTAAGGCTAGCGGGGGGCGTGGGGTATAATGAGCAGTTCTTC.

The chain is built from TRBV5-8 and TRBJ1-5, with D perhaps matching TRBD1 (5 bases). Trimming cost V 0 bases and J 8 bases, with 9 bases left between them. The CDR3 consists of 13 residues. CDR1 and CDR2 from the germline V gene are SGHTS and YDEGEE. The CDR3 DNA reads TGTGCCAGCAGCTTGGACAGGTGGGAGCCCCAGCATTTT. Protein: CASSLDRWEPQHF.

In this sample, this clone turned up once. V gene TRBV11-2 combines with J gene TRBJ2-7, with 7 bases aligning to TRBD1. The germline CDR1 and CDR2 sequences are SGHAT and FQNNGV. The CDR3 length is 15 residues. V lost 4 bases and J lost 3; bases outside the gene matches: 9. The CDR3 here is CASSSAGGRSYEQYF. DNA of the CDR3: TGTGCCAGCAGCTCAGCAGGGGGACGCAGCTACGAGCAGTACTTC.

The gene calls are TRBV2 and TRBJ2-1; 12 nucleotides align to TRBD2. The germline V gene encodes CDR1 SNHLY and CDR2 FYNNEI. The V and J ends lost 5 bases and 5 bases, in that order; junction bases with no gene match: 7. The CDR3 has 16 amino acids. CDR3 in DNA: TGTGCCAGCAGTCAATTTCGGACTAGCGGGAACAATGAGCAGTTCTTC. Residues: CASSQFRTSGNNEQFF.

This chain links TRBV5-1 with TRBJ2-5; D possibly uses TRBD1 or TRBD2 (5 bases each). Germline V CDR1 and CDR2: SGHRS, YFSETQ. Between the trimmed V and J ends, which lost 3 bases and 0 bases, there was a span of 9 bases. The CDR3 is 14 residues long. The CDR3, as DNA: TGCGCCAGCAGCTCGGGACGGGACCAAGAGACCCAGTACTTC. It yields the protein CASSSGRDQETQYF.